The next 6 T cell receptor beta chains were all read from a single sample in a study of human T cells and chemical hapten exposure. Time point described: pre-sensitization, week 0. Documented treatment: therapeutic diphenylcyclopropenone sensitization with weekly scalp DPC. MiXCR was run by TCRdb on the RACE reads, yielding one entry per CDR3 protein. The sample holds fewer than 200,000 distinct CDR3 sequences, around 30% seen once. The sample was whole blood, taken in connection with sensitization to the hapten diphenylcyclopropenone (DPC). The receptors derive from a woman in her twenties or thirties with alopecia areata. Some clones in this sample may be carry-over from other donors' samples.

The genes are TRBV6-2 or TRBV6-3 and TRBJ2-7, with D perhaps matching TRBD1 (5 bases). This CDR3 region has 15 residues. CDR1 and CDR2 from the germline V gene are MNHEY and SVGEGT. The germline V and J ends were trimmed by 0 bases and 2 bases, with 11 bases remaining between them. For the CDR3, the DNA is TGTGCCAGCAGTTACTCCCCCACAGGAACCTACGAGCAGTACTTC. Translation gives CASSYSPTGTYEQYF.

A remark on this clonotype: This may be a read error, as it is one base from a much larger clone. The CDR3 reads CASSFPGELFF. DNA of the CDR3: TGTGCCAGCAGTTTTCCCGGGGAGCTGTTTTTT. J is TRBJ2-2 and V is TRBV12-3 or TRBV12-4; no firm D call. Trimming shortened V by 3 bases and J by 6 bases, and 2 bases separated the two germline ends. The CDR3 has 11 amino acids.

The J gene is TRBJ2-7, the V gene TRBV12-3 or TRBV12-4; 7 bases are a match to TRBD1. This CDR3 is built from 12 residues. The V and J ends lost 5 bases and 6 bases, in that order; junction bases with no gene match: 4. CDR3 coding DNA: TGTGCCAGCAGTCGCCGGGACAGCGAGCAGTACTTC. It codes for CASSRRDSEQYF.

V usage is TRBV19 and J usage is TRBJ2-5; 13 bases are shared with TRBD2. Germline trimming cut 6 bases from V and 7 bases from J; bases unmatched to any gene: 8. CDR3 length equals 15 residues. Germline V gene lookup returns CDR1 LNHDA and CDR2 SQIVND (reference sequence). The chain's CDR3 is CASSGLAGASVTQYF. As DNA, the CDR3 is TGTGCCAGTAGCGGACTAGCGGGAGCGTCGGTGACCCAGTACTTC.

The V and J genes are TRBV11-1 and TRBJ2-3; tentatively, D is TRBD2 (5 bases). CDR3 length: 14 amino acids. The germline gives CDR1 SGHAT, CDR2 FQDESV (reference sequence). V was pared by 1 base and J by 5 bases, with 10 bases between. This CDR3 is CASSLERGGDTQYF. The CDR3 DNA reads as TGTGCCAGCAGCTTAGAGAGAGGAGGAGATACGCAGTATTTT.

The J gene is TRBJ2-7, the V gene TRBV28; 7 bases match TRBD1. From germline, CDR1 is MDHEN and CDR2 SYDVKM. The CDR3 length is 16 residues. V shed 6 bases and J 5 bases; nucleotides not matched to a gene: 16. The CDR3 loop is CASRGASQGQQDEQYF. CDR3 bases: TGTGCCAGCAGGGGAGCGAGCCAGGGACAGCAAGACGAGCAGTACTTC.